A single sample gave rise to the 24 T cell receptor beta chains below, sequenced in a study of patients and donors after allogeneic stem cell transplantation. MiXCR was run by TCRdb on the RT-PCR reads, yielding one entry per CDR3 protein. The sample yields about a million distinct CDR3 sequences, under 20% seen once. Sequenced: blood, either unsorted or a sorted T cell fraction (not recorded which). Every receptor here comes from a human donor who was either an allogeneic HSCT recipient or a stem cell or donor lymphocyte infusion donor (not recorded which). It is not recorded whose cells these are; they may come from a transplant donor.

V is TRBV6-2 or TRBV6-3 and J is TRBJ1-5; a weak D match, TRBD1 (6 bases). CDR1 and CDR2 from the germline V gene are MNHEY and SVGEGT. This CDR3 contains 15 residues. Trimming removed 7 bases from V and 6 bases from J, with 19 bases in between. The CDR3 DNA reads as TGTGCCAGCACCACGACGGGGGGGGCGGGTCAGCCCCAGCATTTT. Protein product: CASTTTGGAGQPQHF.

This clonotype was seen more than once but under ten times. CDR3 region: CASSYSSGDIGSYEQYF. CDR3 DNA sequence: TGTGCCAGCAGTTACTCGAGTGGGGACATTGGCTCCTACGAGCAGTACTTC. The chain has TRBV6-5 and TRBJ2-7; D might be TRBD1 (6 bases). The CDR3 runs to 17 residues. Germline V lookup: CDR1 MNHEY, CDR2 SVGAGI. V was pared by 0 bases and J by 0 bases, with 15 bases between.

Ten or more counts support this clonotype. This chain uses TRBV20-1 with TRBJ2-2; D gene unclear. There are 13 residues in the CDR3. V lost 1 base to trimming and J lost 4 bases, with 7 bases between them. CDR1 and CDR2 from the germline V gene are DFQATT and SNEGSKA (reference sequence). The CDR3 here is CSARARRTGELFF. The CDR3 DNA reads TGCAGTGCTAGAGCGCGACGCACCGGGGAGCTGTTTTTT.

The CDR3 is CASKAGETYEQYF. Here the CDR3 DNA reads TGTGCCAGCAAGGCGGGAGAAACCTACGAGCAGTACTTC. The chain employs TRBV3-1 and TRBJ2-7; TRBD2 agrees at 7 bases. V was pared by 7 bases and J by 2 bases, with 5 bases of the junction left unmatched. Germline V gives CDR1 LGHDT, CDR2 YNNKEL (reference sequence). This CDR3 has 13 residues.

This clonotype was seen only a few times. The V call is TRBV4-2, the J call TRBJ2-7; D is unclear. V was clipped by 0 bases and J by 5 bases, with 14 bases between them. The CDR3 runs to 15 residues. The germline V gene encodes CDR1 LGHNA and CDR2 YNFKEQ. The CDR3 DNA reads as TGTGCCAGCAGCCAAGAGAGTCAGGTCGTCAACGAGCAGTACTTC. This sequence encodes CASSQESQVVNEQYF.

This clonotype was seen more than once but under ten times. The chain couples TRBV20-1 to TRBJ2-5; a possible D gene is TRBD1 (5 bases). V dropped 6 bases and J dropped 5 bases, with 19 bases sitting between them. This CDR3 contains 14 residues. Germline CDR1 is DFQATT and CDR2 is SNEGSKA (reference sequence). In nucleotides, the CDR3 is TGCAGTGCCAATACCCCGGACACTTCGGAGACCCAGTACTTC. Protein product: CSANTPDTSETQYF.

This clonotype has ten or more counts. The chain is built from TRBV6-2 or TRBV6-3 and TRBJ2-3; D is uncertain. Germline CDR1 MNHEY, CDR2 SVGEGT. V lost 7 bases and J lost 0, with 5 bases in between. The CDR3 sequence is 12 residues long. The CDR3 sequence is CASTRSTDTQYF. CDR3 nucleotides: TGTGCCAGCACGAGGAGCACAGATACGCAGTATTTT.

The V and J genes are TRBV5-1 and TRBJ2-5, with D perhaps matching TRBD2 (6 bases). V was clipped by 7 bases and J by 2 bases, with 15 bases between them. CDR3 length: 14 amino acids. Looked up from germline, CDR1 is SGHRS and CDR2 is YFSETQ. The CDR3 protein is CASYRLETQETQYF. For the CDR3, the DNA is TGCGCCAGCTACAGACTAGAAACTCAAGAGACCCAGTACTTC.

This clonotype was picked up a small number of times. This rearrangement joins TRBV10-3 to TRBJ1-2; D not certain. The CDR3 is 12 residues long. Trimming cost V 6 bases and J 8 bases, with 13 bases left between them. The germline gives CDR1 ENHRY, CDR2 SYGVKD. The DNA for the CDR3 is TGTGCCATCAGAAGTACCTTAGAGGGCTACACCTTC. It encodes CAIRSTLEGYTF.

The CDR3 nucleotides are TGCGCCAGCAGCTTGGACGGGGACTACAATGAGCAGTTCTTC. Its translation is CASSLDGDYNEQFF. The V and J genes are TRBV5-1 and TRBJ2-1, with a tentative D call TRBD2 (5 bases). CDR1 SGHRS and CDR2 YFSETQ come from the germline V gene. This CDR3 is built from 14 residues. Trimming cost V 0 bases and J 3 bases, with 7 bases left between them. The whole variable domain, filled in from reference TRBV5-1 and TRBJ2-1, reads KAGVTQTPRYLIKTRGQQVTLSCSPISGHRSVSWYQQTPGQGLQFLFEYFSETQRNKGNFPGRFSGRQFSNSRSEMNVSTLELGDSALYLCASSLDGDYNEQFFGPGTRLTVL.

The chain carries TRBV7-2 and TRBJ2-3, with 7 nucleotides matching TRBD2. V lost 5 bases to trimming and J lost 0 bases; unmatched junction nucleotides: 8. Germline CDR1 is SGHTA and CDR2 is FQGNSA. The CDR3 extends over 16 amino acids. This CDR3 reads CASSTRAGISTDTQYF. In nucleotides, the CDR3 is TGTGCCAGCAGCACTCGAGCGGGGATAAGCACAGATACGCAGTATTTT.

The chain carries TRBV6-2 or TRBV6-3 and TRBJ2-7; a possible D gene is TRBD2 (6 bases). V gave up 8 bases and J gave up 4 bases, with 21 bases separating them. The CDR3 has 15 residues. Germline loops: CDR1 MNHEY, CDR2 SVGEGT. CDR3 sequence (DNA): TGTGCCAGCCAACTGGAGGGAGGACCGGTTTACGAGCAGTACTTC. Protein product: CASQLEGGPVYEQYF.

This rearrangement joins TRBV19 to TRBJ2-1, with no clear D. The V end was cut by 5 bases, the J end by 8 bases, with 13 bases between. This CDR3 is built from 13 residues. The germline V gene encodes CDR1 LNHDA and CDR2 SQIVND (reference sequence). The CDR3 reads CASSFPRSHEQFF. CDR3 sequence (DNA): TGTGCCAGTAGTTTTCCTAGATCCCATGAGCAGTTCTTC.

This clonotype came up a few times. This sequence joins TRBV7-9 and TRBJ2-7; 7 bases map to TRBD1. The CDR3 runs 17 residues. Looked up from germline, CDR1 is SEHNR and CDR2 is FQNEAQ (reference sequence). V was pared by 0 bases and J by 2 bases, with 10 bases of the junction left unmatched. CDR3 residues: CASSLAVRGGEAYEQYF. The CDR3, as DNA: TGTGCCAGCAGCTTAGCGGTTAGAGGGGGCGAAGCCTACGAGCAGTACTTC. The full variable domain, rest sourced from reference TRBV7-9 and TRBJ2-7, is DTGVSQNPRHKITKRGQNVTFRCDPISEHNRLYWYRQTLGQGPEFLTYFQNEAQLEKSRLLSDRFSAERPKGSFSTLEIQRTEQGDSAMYLCASSLAVRGGEAYEQYFGPGTRLTVT.

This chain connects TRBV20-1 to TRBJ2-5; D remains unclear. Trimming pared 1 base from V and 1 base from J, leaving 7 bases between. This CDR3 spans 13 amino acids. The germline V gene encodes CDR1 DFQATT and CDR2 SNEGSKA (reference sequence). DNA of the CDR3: TGCAGTGCTAGAGGGCTAATCCAAGAGACCCAGTACTTC. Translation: CSARGLIQETQYF.

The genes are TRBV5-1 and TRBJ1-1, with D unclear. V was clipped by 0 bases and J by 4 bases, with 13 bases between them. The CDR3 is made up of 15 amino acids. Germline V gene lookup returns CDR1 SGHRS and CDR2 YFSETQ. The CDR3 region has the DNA TGCGCCAGCAGCTTGGAGGGAACAAGTGTCACTGAAGCTTTCTTT. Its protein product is CASSLEGTSVTEAFF.

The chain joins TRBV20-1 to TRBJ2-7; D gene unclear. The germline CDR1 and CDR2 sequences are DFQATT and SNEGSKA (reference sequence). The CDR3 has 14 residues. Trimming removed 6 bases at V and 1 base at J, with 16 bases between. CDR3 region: CSASKVVGSYEQYF. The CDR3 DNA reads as TGCAGTGCCTCCAAGGTGGTGGGATCCTACGAGCAGTACTTC.

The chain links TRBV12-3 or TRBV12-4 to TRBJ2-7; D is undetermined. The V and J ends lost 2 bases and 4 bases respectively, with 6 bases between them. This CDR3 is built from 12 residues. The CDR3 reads CASSLQQYEQYF. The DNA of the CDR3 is TGTGCCAGCAGTTTACAACAATACGAGCAGTACTTC.

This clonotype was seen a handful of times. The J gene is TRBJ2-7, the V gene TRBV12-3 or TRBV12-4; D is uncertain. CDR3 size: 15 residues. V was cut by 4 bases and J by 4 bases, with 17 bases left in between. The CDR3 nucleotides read TGTGCCAGCAGTTCTCCTGGTCGTTCGCGGTACGAGCAGTACTTC. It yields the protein CASSSPGRSRYEQYF.

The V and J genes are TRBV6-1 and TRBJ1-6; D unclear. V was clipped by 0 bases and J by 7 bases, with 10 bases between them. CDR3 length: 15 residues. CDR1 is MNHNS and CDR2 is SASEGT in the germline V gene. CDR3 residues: CASSEAWVGNSPLHF. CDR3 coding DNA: TGTGCCAGCAGTGAAGCATGGGTGGGGAATTCACCCCTCCACTTT.

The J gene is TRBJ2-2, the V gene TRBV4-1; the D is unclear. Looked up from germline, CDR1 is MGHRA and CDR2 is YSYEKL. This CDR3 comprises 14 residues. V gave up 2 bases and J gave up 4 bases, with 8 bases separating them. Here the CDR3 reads CASSQLDLTGELFF. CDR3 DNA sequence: TGCGCCAGCAGCCAACTAGATCTCACCGGGGAGCTGTTTTTT.

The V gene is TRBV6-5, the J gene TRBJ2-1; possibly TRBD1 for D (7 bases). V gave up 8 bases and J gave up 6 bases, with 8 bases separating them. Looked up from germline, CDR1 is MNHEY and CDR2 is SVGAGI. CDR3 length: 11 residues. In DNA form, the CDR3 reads TGTGCCAGCCAGGGGGGCAATGAGCAGTTCTTC. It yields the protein CASQGGNEQFF.

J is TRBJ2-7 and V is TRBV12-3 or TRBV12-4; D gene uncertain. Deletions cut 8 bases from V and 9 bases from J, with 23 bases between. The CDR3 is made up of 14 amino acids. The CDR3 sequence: CASLKDPRTLRQYF. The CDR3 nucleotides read TGTGCCAGCCTCAAGGACCCCCGCACGTTACGGCAGTACTTC.

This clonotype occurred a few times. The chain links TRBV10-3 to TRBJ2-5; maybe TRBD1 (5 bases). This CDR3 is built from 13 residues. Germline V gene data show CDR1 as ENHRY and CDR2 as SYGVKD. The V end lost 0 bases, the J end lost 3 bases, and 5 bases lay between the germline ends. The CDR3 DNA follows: TGTGCCATCAGTGAGTCAGGGGAAGAGACCCAGTACTTC. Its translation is CAISESGEETQYF.